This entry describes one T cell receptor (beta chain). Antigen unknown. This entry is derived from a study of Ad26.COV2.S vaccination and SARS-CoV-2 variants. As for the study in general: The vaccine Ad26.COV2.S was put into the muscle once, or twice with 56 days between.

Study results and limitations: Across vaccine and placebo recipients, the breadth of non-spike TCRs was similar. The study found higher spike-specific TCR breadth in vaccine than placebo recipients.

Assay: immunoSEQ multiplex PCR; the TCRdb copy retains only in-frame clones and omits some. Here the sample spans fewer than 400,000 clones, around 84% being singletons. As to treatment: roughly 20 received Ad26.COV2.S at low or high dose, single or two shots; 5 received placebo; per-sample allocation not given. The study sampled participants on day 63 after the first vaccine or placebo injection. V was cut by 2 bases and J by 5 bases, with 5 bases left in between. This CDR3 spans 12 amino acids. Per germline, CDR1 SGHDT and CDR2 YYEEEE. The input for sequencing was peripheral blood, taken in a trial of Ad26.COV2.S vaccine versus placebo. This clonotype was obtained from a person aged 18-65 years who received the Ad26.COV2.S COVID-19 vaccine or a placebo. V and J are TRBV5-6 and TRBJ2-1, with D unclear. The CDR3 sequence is CASSFANNEQFF. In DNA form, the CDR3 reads TGTGCCAGCAGCTTTGCAAACAATGAGCAGTTCTTC.